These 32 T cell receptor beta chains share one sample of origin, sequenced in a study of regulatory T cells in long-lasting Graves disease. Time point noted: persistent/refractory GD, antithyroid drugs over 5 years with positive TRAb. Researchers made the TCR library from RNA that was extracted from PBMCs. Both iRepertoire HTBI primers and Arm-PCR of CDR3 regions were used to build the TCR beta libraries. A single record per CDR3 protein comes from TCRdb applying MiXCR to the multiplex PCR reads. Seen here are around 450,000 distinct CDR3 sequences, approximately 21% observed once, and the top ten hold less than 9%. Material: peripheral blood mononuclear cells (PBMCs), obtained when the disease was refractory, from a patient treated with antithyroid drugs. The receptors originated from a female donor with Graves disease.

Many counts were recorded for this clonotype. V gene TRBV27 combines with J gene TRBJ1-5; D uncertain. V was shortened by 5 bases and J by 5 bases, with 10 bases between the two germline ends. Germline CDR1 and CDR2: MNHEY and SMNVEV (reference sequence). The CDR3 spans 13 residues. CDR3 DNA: TGTGCCAGCAGTCCACAAGGAGATCAGCCCCAGCATTTT. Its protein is CASSPQGDQPQHF.

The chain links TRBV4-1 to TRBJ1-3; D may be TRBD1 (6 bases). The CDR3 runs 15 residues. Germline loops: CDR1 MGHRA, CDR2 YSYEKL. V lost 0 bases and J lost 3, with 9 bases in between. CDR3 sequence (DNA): TGCGCCAGCAGCCAAGAGCGGACAGTTGGAAACACCATATATTTT. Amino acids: CASSQERTVGNTIYF.

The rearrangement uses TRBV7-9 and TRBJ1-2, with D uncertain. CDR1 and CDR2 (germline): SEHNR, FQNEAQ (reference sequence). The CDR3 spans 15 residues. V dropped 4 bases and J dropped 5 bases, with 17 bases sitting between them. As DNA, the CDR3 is TGTGCCAGCAGCTCATTCCAGATTTTATCATATGGCTACACCTTC. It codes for CASSSFQILSYGYTF.

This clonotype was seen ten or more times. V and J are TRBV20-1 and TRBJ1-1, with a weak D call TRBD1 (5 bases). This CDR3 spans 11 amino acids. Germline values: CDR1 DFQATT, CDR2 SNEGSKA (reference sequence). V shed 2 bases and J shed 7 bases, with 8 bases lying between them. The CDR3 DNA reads TGCAGTGCTAGATTAGGGGTTGAAGCTTTCTTT. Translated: CSARLGVEAFF.

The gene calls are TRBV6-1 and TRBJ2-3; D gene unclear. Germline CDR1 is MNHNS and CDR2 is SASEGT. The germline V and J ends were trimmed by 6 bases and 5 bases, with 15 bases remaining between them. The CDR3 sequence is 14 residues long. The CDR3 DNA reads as TGTGCCAGCAGCTCTGCCGGGCTGAGAGATACGCAGTATTTT. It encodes CASSSAGLRDTQYF.

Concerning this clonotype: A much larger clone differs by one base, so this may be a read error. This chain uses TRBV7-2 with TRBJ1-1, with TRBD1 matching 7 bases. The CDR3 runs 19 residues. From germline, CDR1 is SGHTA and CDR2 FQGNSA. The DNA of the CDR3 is TGTGCCAGCAGCCCCAAGACGGGCGGGGACAGAGCGATGAACGCTGAAGCTTTCTTT. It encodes CASSPKTGGDRAMNAEAFF.

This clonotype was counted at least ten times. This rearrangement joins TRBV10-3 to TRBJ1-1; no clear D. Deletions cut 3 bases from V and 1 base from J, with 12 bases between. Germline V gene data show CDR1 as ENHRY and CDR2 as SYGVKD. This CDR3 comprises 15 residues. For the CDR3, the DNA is TGTGCCATCAGTGATACAGCCGGGAGGAACACTGAAGCTTTCTTT. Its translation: CAISDTAGRNTEAFF.

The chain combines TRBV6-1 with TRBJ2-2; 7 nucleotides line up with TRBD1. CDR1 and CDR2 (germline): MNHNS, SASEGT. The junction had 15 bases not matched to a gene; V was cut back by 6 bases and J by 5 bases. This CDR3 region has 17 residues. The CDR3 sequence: CASRPHLTGIGTGELFF. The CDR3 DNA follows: TGTGCCAGCAGGCCCCACCTGACAGGGATTGGTACCGGGGAGCTGTTTTTT.

CDR3 DNA: TGTGCCAGCAGCCAACGGGCAGGTTTCTACGAGCAGTACTTC. Translation gives CASSQRAGFYEQYF. The V call is TRBV12-3 or TRBV12-4, the J call TRBJ2-7; D uncertain. The CDR3 spans 14 residues. V was pared by 6 bases and J by 3 bases, with 15 bases between.

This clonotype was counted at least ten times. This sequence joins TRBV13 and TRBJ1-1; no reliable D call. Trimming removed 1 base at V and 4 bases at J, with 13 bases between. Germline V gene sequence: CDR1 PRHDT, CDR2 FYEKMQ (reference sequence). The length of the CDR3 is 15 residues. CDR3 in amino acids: CASSLAAGAGTEAFF. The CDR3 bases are TGTGCCAGCAGCTTAGCGGCGGGCGCGGGCACTGAAGCTTTCTTT.

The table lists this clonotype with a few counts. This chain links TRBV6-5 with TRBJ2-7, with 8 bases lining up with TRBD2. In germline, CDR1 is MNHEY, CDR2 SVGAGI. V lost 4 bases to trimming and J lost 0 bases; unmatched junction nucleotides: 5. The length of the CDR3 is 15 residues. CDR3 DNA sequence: TGTGCCAGCAGTTCGCTGAGCGGGAGCTCCTACGAGCAGTACTTC. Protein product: CASSSLSGSSYEQYF.

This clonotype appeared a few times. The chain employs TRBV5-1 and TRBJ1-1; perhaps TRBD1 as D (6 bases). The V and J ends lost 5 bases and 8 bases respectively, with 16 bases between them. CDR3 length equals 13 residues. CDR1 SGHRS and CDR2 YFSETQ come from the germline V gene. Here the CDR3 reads CASSGIPGHEAFF. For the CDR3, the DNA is TGCGCCAGCAGTGGAATACCGGGACACGAAGCTTTCTTT.

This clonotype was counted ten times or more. The CDR3 is CASSSPLYGYTF. The CDR3 coding sequence is TGTGCCAGCAGTTCCCCCCTCTATGGCTACACCTTC. This sequence joins TRBV27 and TRBJ1-2; D unclear. Germline-derived CDR1 and CDR2 are MNHEY and SMNVEV (reference sequence). CDR3 length: 12 amino acids. V lost 4 bases to trimming and J lost 4 bases, with 7 bases between them.

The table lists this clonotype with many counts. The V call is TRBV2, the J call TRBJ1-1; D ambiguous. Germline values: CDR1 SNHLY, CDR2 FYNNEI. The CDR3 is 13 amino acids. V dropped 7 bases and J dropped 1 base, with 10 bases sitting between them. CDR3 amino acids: CASNLGPNTEAFF. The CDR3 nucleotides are TGTGCCAGCAATCTAGGACCGAACACTGAAGCTTTCTTT.

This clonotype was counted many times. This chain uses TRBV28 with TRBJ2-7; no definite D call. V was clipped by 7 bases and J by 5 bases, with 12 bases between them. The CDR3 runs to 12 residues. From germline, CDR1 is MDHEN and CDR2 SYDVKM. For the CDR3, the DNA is TGTGCCAGCAATAGGGTAACACACGAGCAGTACTTC. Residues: CASNRVTHEQYF.

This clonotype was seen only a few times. CDR3 in amino acids: CASSLRLESREQYF. The DNA for the CDR3 is TGTGCCAGCAGCCTTCGGTTGGAAAGTCGAGAGCAGTACTTC. The chain recombines TRBV7-8 with TRBJ2-7; D is uncertain. V lost 5 bases to trimming and J lost 7 bases, with 18 bases between them. Per the germline V gene, CDR1 is SGHVS and CDR2 is FQNEAQ. The CDR3 is 14 residues long.

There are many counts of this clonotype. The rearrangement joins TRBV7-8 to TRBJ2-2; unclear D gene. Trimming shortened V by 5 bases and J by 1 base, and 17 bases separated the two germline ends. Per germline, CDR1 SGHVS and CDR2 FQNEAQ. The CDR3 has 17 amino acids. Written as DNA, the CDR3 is TGTGCCAGCAGCGTCACCCGACTTAGAGTGAACACCGGGGAGCTGTTTTTT. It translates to CASSVTRLRVNTGELFF.

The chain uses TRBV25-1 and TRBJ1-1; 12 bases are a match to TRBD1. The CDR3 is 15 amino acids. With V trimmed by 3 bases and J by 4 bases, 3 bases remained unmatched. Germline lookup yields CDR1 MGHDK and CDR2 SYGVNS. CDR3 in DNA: TGTGCCAGCAGTGACCCGGGACAGGGGGCCACTGAAGCTTTCTTT. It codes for CASSDPGQGATEAFF.

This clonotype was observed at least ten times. The CDR3 DNA reads TGTGCCAGCAGCCCCGGGGGGACGAAAGAGACCCAGTACTTC. It yields the protein CASSPGGTKETQYF. V is TRBV7-8 and J is TRBJ2-5; TRBD2 matches at 7 bases. The CDR3 has 14 amino acids. V lost 5 bases to trimming and J lost 3 bases; unmatched junction nucleotides: 6. CDR1 is SGHVS, CDR2 FQNEAQ, per germline.

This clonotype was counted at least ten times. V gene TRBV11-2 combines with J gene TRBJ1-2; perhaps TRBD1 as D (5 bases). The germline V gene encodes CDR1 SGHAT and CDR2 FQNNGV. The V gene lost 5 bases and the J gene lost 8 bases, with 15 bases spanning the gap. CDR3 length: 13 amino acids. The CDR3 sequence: CASSLNRGNGYTF. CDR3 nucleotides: TGTGCCAGCAGCCTCAATAGGGGTAACGGCTACACCTTC.

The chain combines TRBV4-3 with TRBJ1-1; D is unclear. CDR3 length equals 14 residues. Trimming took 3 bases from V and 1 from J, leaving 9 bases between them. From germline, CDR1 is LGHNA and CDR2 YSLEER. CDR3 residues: CASSQFRTNTEAFF. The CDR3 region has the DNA TGCGCCAGCAGCCAGTTCCGTACGAACACTGAAGCTTTCTTT.

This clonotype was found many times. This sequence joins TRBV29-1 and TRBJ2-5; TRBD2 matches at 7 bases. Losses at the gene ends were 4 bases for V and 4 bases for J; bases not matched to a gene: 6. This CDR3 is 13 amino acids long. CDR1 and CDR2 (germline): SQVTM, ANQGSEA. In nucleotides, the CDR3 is TGCAGCGTTGTGGTGGGCGGGGGAGAGACCCAGTACTTC. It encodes CSVVVGGGETQYF.

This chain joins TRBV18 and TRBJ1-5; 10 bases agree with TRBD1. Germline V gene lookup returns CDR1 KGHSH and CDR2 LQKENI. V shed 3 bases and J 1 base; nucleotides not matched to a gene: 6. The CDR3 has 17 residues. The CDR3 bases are TGTGCCAGCTCACCCCCGGGACAGGGGATCAGCAATCAGCCCCAGCATTTT. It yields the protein CASSPPGQGISNQPQHF.

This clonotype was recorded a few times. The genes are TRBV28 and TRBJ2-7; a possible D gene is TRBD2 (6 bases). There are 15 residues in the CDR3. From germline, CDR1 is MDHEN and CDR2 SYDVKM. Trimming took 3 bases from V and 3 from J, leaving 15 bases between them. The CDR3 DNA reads TGTGCCAGCAGTTTGCTCAGGGTCGGGGGCTACGAGCAGTACTTC. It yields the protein CASSLLRVGGYEQYF. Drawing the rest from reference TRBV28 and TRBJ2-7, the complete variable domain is DVKVTQSSRYLVKRTGEKVFLECVQDMDHENMFWYRQDPGLGLRLIYFSYDVKMKEKGDIPEGYSVSREKKERFSLILESASTNQTSMYLCASSLLRVGGYEQYFGPGTRLTVT.

CDR3 region: CSVRPGLAEETQYF. The CDR3 coding sequence is TGCAGCGTTCGTCCGGGACTAGCAGAAGAGACCCAGTACTTC. This sequence joins TRBV29-1 and TRBJ2-5; 9 bases are a match to TRBD2. Trimming took 5 bases from V and 3 from J; bases not matched to a gene: 7. The germline gives CDR1 SQVTM, CDR2 ANQGSEA. The CDR3 runs 14 residues.

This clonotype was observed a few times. Here the CDR3 DNA reads TGTGCCAGCTCTCCGGCCGGCCAAGCCTACGAAAAACTGTTTTTT. This encodes CASSPAGQAYEKLFF. The V gene is TRBV18, the J gene TRBJ1-4; D gene unclear. The CDR3 extends over 15 amino acids. Germline V gene data show CDR1 as KGHSH and CDR2 as LQKENI. Deletions cut 6 bases from V and 8 bases from J, with 19 bases between.

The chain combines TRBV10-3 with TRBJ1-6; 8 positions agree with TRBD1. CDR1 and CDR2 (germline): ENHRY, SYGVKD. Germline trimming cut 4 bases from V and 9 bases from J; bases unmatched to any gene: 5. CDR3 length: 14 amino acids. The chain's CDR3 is CAISGGQVGSPLHF. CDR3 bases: TGTGCCATCAGTGGGGGACAGGTGGGTTCACCCCTCCACTTT.

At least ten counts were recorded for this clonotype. The CDR3 sequence is CASSSTMSSYEQYF. The CDR3 coding sequence is TGTGCCAGCAGCTCAACGATGAGCTCCTACGAGCAGTACTTC. The chain joins TRBV7-6 to TRBJ2-7; no firm D call. V lost 4 bases to trimming and J lost 0 bases, with 10 bases between them. The germline V gene has CDR1 SGHVS and CDR2 FNYEAQ. CDR3 size: 14 residues.

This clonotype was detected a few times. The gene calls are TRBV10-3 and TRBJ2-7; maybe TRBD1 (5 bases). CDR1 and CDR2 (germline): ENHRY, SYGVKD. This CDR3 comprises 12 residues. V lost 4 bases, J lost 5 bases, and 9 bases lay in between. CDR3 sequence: CAISGRDDEQYF. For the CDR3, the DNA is TGTGCCATCAGTGGCAGGGATGACGAGCAGTACTTC.

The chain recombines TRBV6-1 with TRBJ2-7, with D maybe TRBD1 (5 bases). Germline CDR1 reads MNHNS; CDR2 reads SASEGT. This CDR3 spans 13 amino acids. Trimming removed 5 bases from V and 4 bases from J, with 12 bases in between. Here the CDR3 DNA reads TGTGCCAGCAGTCACCTAGGGGAATACGAGCAGTACTTC. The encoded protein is CASSHLGEYEQYF.

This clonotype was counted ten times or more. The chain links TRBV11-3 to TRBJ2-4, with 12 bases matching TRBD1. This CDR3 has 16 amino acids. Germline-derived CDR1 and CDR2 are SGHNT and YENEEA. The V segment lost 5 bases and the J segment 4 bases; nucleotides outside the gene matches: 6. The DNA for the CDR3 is TGTGCCAGCAGCCCTGGGACAGGGGGCGAGAAAAACATTCAGTACTTC. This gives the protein CASSPGTGGEKNIQYF.

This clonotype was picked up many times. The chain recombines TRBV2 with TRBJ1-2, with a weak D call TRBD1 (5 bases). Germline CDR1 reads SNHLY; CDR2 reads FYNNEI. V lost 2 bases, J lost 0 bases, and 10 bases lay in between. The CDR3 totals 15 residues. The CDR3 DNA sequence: TGTGCCAGCAGTGAAACTAGACAGACTAACTATGGCTACACCTTC. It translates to CASSETRQTNYGYTF.